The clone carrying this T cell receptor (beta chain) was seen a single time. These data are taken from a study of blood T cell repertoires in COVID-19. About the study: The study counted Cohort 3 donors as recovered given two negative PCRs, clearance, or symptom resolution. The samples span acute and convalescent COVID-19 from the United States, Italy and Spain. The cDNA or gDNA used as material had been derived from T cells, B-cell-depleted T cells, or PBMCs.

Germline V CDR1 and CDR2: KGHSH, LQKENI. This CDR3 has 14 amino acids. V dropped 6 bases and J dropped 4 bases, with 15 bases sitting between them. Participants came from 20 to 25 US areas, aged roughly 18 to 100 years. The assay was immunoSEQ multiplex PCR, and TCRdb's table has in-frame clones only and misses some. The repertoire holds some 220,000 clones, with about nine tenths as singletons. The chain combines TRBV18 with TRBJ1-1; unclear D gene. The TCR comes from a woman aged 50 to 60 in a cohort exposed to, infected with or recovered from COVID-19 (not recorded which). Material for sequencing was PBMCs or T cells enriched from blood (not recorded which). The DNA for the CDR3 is TGTGCCAGCTCCACCGGCCGGGAAGGCACTGAAGCTTTCTTT. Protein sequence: CASSTGREGTEAFF.